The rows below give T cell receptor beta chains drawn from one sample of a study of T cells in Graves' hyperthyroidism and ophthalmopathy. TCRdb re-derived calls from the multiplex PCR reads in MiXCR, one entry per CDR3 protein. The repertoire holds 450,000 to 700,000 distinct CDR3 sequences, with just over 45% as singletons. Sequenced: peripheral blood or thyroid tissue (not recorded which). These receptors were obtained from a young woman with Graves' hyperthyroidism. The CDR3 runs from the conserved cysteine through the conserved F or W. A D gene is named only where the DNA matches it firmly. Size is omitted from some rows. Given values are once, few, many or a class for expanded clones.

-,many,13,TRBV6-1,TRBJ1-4,CASTVDSNEKLFF,TGTGCCAGCACTGTGGACTCCAATGAAAAACTGTTTTTT
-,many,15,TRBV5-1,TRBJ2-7,CASSPVQTNNYEQYF,TGCGCCAGCAGCCCGGTGCAAACGAACAACTACGAGCAGTACTTC
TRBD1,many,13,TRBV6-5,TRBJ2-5,CASSRDRGETQYF,TGTGCCAGCAGCCGGGACAGGGGAGAGACCCAGTACTTC
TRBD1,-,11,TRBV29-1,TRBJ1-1,CGVGQNTVAFF,TGCGGCGTGGGACAGAACACTGTAGCTTTCTTT
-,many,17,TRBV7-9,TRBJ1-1,CASSLVILGGGRTEAFF,TGTGCCAGCAGCTTAGTAATATTAGGAGGGGGACGGACTGAAGCTTTCTTT
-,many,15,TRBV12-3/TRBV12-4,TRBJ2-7,CASSLTTDISYEQYF,TGTGCCAGCAGTCTTACCACAGATATCTCCTACGAGCAGTACTTC
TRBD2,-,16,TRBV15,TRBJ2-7,CAQRLAGDQISYEQYF,TGTGCTCAACGGCTAGCGGGAGACCAGATTTCCTACGAGCAGTACTTC
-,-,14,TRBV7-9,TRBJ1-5,CASSVGTNNQPQHF,TGTGCCAGCAGCGTTGGGACAAACAATCAGCCCCAGCATTTT
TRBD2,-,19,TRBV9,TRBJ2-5,CASNVGGGTSGIGRETQYF,TGTGCCAGCAACGTCGGGGGAGGGACTAGCGGGATCGGTAGGGAGACCCAGTACTTC
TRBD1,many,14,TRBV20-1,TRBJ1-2,CSARPQTGDYGYTF,TGCAGTGCTAGACCCCAGACAGGGGACTATGGCTACACCTTC
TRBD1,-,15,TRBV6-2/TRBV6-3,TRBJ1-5,CASRHRGTSNQPQHF,TGTGCCAGCAGACACAGGGGGACGAGCAATCAGCCCCAGCATTTT
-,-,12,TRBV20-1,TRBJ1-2,CSARDLGGGYTF,TGCAGTGCTAGAGATCTGGGGGGTGGCTACACCTTC
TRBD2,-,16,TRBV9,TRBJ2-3,CASSQEVGGNTDTQYF,TGTGCCAGCAGCCAAGAAGTGGGAGGGAACACAGATACGCAGTATTTT
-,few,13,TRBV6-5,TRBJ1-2,CASSYSAGEGYTF,TGTGCCAGCAGTTACTCGGCAGGGGAAGGCTACACCTTC
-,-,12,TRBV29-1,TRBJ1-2,CSVEGRPDGYTF,TGCAGCGTTGAGGGACGGCCCGATGGCTACACCTTC
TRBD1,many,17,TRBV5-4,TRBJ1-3,CASSLGGGSMNGNTIYF,TGTGCCAGCAGCTTGGGAGGGGGCTCGATGAACGGAAACACCATATATTTT
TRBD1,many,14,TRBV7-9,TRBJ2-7,CASSLGDRSYEQYF,TGTGCCAGCAGCTTAGGGGACAGATCCTACGAGCAGTACTTC
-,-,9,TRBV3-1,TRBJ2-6,CASSPSRTF,TGTGCCAGCAGCCCCTCCCGGACTTTC
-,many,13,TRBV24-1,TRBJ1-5,CATSDAWGQPQHF,TGTGCCACCAGTGATGCCTGGGGACAGCCCCAGCATTTT
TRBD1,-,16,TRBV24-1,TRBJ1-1,CATSDPSGQGASEAFF,TGTGCCACCAGTGATCCTAGCGGACAGGGCGCATCTGAAGCTTTCTTT
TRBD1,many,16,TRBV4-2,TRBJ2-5,CASSPVLRGQRETQYF,TGTGCCAGCAGCCCGGTGTTAAGGGGGCAGAGAGAGACCCAGTACTTC
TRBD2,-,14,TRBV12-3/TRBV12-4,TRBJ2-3,CASSLAGITDTQYF,TGTGCCAGCAGTCTAGCGGGTATCACAGATACGCAGTATTTT
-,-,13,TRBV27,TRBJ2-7,CASSSGHGYEQYF,TGTGCCAGCAGTTCGGGGCATGGCTACGAGCAGTACTTC
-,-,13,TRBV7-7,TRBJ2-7,CASGPETGDEQYF,TGTGCCAGCGGCCCCGAAACAGGTGACGAGCAGTACTTC
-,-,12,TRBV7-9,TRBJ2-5,CASSDGRETQYF,TGTGCCAGCAGTGATGGGCGGGAGACCCAGTACTTC
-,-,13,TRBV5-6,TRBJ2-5,CASSLRLEEAQYF,TGTGCCAGCAGCTTGAGACTCGAAGAGGCCCAGTACTTC
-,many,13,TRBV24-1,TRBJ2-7,CATSDERSYEQYF,TGTGCCACCAGTGATGAGAGATCGTACGAGCAGTACTTC
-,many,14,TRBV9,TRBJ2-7,CASSVGRDSYEQYF,TGTGCCAGCAGCGTAGGACGGGACTCCTACGAGCAGTACTTC
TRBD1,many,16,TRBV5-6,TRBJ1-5,CASSLSDRGGNQPQHF,TGTGCCAGCAGCTTATCGGACAGGGGGGGCAATCAGCCCCAGCATTTT
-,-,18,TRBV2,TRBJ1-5,CASSHKPPGHHSNQPQHF,TGTGCCAGCAGTCATAAACCGCCTGGGCACCATAGCAATCAGCCCCAGCATTTT
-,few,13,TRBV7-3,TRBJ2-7,CASSSYGPREQYF,TGTGCCAGCAGCTCATACGGACCCAGGGAGCAGTACTTC
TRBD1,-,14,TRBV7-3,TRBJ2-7,CASSGDRGQDEQYF,TGTGCCAGCAGCGGGGACAGGGGGCAGGATGAGCAGTACTTC
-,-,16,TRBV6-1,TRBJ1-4,CASNRGGGQRNEKLFF,TGTGCCAGCAACCGGGGGGGTGGACAGAGAAATGAAAAACTGTTTTTT
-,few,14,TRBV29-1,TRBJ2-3,CSVPDSGYRDTQYF,TGCAGCGTCCCGGACAGCGGCTACCGAGATACGCAGTATTTT
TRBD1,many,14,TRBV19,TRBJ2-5,CASSRGQGEETQYF,TGTGCCAGTAGTAGGGGACAGGGGGAAGAGACCCAGTACTTC
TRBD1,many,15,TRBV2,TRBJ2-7,CATHDRDRGISEQYF,TGTGCCACCCACGACCGGGACAGGGGAATCTCCGAGCAGTACTTC
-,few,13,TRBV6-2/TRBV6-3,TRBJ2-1,CASSLRDNNEQFF,TGTGCCAGCAGTTTGAGGGACAACAATGAGCAGTTCTTC
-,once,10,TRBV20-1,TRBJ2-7,CRFGAYEQYF,TGCAGATTTGGGGCTTACGAGCAGTACTTC
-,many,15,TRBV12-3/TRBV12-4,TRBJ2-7,CASSLVSRGVYEQYF,TGTGCCAGCAGTTTAGTGTCCCGAGGGGTCTACGAGCAGTACTTC
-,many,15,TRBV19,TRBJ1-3,CATRSPGNSGNTIYF,TGTGCCACCCGGAGTCCGGGCAACTCTGGAAACACCATATATTTT